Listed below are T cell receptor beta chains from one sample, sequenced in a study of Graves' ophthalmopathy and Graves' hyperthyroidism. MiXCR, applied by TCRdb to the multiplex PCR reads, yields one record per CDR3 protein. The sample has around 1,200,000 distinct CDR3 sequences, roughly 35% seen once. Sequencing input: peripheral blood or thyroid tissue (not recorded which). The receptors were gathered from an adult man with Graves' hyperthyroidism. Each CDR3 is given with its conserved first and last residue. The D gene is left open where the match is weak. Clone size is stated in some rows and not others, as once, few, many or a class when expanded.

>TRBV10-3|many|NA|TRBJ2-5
CAIRTVGQETQYF
TGTGCCATCAGAACGGTGGGTCAAGAGACCCAGTACTTC
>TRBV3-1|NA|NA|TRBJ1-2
CASSQEVHGYTF
TGTGCCAGCAGCCAAGAGGTACATGGCTACACCTTC
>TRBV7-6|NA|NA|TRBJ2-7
CASSVETGKSSYEQYF
TGTGCCAGCAGCGTAGAAACAGGGAAGAGCTCCTACGAGCAGTACTTC
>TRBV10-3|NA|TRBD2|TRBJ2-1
CATSPTGGSNEQFF
TGTGCCACCTCTCCAACGGGAGGGAGCAATGAGCAGTTCTTC
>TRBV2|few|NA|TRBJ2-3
CASSGESRTQYF
TGTGCCAGCAGTGGTGAAAGTCGTACGCAGTATTTT
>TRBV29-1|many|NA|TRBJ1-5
CSVATGNPPQHF
TGCAGCGTTGCAACAGGCAATCCGCCCCAGCATTTT
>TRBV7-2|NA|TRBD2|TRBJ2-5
CASGASGGAGETQYF
TGTGCCAGCGGCGCAAGCGGGGGGGCCGGGGAGACCCAGTACTTC
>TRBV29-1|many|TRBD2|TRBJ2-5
CSVNRDYQETQYF
TGCAGCGTGAACCGGGACTATCAAGAGACCCAGTACTTC
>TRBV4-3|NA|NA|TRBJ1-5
CASSQDRAFNQPQHF
TGCGCCAGCAGCCAAGACAGGGCTTTCAATCAGCCCCAGCATTTT
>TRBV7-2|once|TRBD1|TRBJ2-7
CASSGFGTGTYEQYF
TGTGCCAGCAGCGGCTTCGGGACAGGCACCTACGAGCAGTACTTC
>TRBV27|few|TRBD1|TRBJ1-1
CASSRTGSLNTEAFF
TGTGCCAGCAGCCGGACAGGGAGCTTGAACACTGAAGCTTTCTTT
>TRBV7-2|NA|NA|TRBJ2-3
CASSLLRSTDTQYF
TGTGCCAGCAGCTTACTCCGAAGCACAGATACGCAGTATTTT
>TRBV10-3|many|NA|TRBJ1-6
CAISGAGSGSPLHF
TGTGCCATCAGTGGGGCAGGGTCGGGTTCACCCCTCCACTTT
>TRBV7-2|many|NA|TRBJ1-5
CASSLEGGRRNQPQHF
TGTGCCAGCAGCTTAGAGGGAGGGCGTAGAAATCAGCCCCAGCATTTT
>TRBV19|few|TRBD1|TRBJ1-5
CASSIRRGTGTGDQPQHF
TGTGCCAGTAGTATCCGAAGAGGGACCGGGACAGGGGATCAGCCCCAGCATTTT
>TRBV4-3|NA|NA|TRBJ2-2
CASSQSAGHSNTGELFF
TGCGCCAGCAGCCAATCTGCGGGACACTCTAACACCGGGGAGCTGTTTTTT
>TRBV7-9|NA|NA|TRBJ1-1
CASSLAGLATEAFF
TGTGCCAGCAGCTTAGCAGGGTTGGCCACTGAAGCTTTCTTT
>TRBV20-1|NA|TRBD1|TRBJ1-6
CSAGGTGGSPLHF
TGCAGTGCCGGGGGGACAGGCGGCTCACCCCTCCACTTT
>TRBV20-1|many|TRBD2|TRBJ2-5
CSARGLAGDSQETQYF
TGCAGTGCTAGAGGGCTAGCGGGGGACTCCCAAGAGACCCAGTACTTC
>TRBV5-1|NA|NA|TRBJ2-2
CASSLMQGTLTGELFF
TGCGCCAGCAGCTTGATGCAGGGGACCTTAACCGGGGAGCTGTTTTTT
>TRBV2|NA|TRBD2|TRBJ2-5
CASSQTGGRRGETQYF
TGTGCCAGCAGCCAGACTGGCGGGAGGAGAGGAGAGACCCAGTACTTC
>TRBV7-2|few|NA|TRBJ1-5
CAWTTGLNQPQHF
TGTGCCTGGACCACAGGGCTAAATCAGCCCCAGCATTTT
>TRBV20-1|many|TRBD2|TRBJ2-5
CSAALAGGLETQYF
TGCAGTGCCGCACTAGCGGGGGGGCTGGAGACCCAGTACTTC
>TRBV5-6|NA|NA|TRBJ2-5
CASIPDWGALETQYF
TGTGCCAGCATCCCTGATTGGGGGGCGCTTGAGACCCAGTACTTC
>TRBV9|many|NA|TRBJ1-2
CASSVGWYRTNYGYTF
TGTGCCAGCAGCGTAGGGTGGTATAGGACGAACTATGGCTACACCTTC
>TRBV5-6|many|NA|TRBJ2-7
CASAGRGGYEQYF
TGTGCCAGCGCAGGGCGCGGAGGCTACGAGCAGTACTTC
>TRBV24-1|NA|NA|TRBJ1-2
CATSDRYGVGYTF
TGTGCCACCAGTGATCGATATGGTGTTGGCTACACCTTC
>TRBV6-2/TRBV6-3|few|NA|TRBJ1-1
CASMRASAEAFF
TGTGCCAGCATGCGGGCATCTGCTGAAGCTTTCTTT
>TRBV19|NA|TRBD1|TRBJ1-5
CASSLRQGRLSGQPQHF
TGTGCCAGTAGTCTTCGACAGGGACGCCTAAGCGGGCAGCCCCAGCATTTT
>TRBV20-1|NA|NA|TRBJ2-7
CSRENEQYF
TGCAGTCGGGAGAACGAGCAGTACTTC
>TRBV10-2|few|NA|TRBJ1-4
CASSETPQALTNEKLFF
TGCGCCAGCAGTGAGACACCTCAGGCACTAACTAATGAAAAACTGTTTTTT
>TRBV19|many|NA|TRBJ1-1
CASSTSTANTEAFF
TGTGCCAGTAGTACTTCGACAGCGAACACTGAAGCTTTCTTT
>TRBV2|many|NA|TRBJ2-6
CASQSSGANVLTF
TGTGCCAGCCAGAGCTCTGGGGCCAACGTCCTGACTTTC
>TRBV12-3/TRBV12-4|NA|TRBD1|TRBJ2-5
CASSTGAGHPGTQYF
TGTGCCAGCAGTACAGGGGCTGGACACCCCGGGACCCAGTACTTC
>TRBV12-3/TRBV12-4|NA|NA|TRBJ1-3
CASSFGDTSGNTIYF
TGTGCCAGCAGTTTTGGGGACACTTCTGGAAACACCATATATTTT
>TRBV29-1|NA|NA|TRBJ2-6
CSTTDPGANVLTF
TGCAGCACGACAGATCCTGGGGCCAACGTCCTGACTTTC
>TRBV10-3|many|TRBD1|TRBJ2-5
CAIRGQGGETQYF
TGTGCCATCAGGGGACAGGGCGGCGAGACCCAGTACTTC
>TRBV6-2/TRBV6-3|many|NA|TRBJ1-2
CASSNLGGYTF
TGTGCCAGCAGCAACCTCGGTGGCTACACCTTC
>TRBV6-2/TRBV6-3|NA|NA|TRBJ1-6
CASSEPPRLRGSPLHF
TGTGCCAGCAGTGAGCCGCCTCGTCTCAGGGGATCACCCCTCCACTTT
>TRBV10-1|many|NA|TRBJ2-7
CASLRASEQYF
TGCGCCAGCCTTCGGGCCTCCGAGCAGTACTTC
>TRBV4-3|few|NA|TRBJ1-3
CASSQNAKQDTIYF
TGCGCCAGCAGCCAAAACGCTAAACAAGACACCATATATTTT
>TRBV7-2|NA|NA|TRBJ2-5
CASSSTGGVETQYF
TGTGCCAGCAGCAGCACAGGGGGGGTCGAGACCCAGTACTTC
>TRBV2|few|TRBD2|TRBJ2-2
CASTLAVDTGELFF
TGTGCCAGCACCCTAGCGGTGGACACCGGGGAGCTGTTTTTT
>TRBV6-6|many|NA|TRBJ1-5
CASTTRTTLENQPQHF
TGTGCCAGCACCACTCGGACCACACTTGAGAATCAGCCCCAGCATTTT
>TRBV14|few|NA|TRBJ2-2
CASSQFFTGELFF
TGTGCCAGCAGCCAATTTTTCACCGGGGAGCTGTTTTTT